The 17 T cell receptor beta chains listed next were all sequenced from one sample in a study of lung T cells in sarcoidosis with Löfgren's syndrome (dated by TCRdb to 2016 to 2017). TCRdb lists the instrument as Illumina MiSeq. The public reads were quality trimmed at Q25 with fastp and then assembled into clones with MiXCR by TCRdb, keeping productive beta chains. Each entry merges the rows of one CDR3 protein and shows their most common DNA and genes. This sample holds 50,000 to 65,000 distinct CDR3 sequences; 21% were observed only once. The top ten clones comprise 2% to 2.5% of the sample. Source material: CD4+ T cells from PBMCs. These receptors all stem from a human donor with sarcoidosis (Löfgren's syndrome or another form), or a control subject (not recorded which).

The chain uses TRBV29-1 and TRBJ2-3, with TRBD1 matching over 7 bases. J lost 5 bases, V lost 6 bases, and 5 bases had no gene match. The CDR3 is 12 amino acids. Germline values: CDR1 SQVTM, CDR2 ANQGSEA. The CDR3: CSVDSGGDTQYF. CDR3 DNA: TGCAGCGTGGACTCAGGGGGAGATACGCAGTATTTT.

At least ten counts were recorded for this clonotype. The chain uses TRBV15 and TRBJ2-5; perhaps TRBD1 as D (5 bases). Trimming took 0 bases from V and 4 from J, leaving 15 bases between them. From germline, CDR1 is LNHNV and CDR2 YYDKDF (reference sequence). The CDR3 length is 16 residues. CDR3: CATSRELWGMGETQYF. CDR3 DNA: TGTGCCACCAGCAGAGAATTATGGGGCATGGGAGAGACCCAGTACTTC.

Notes on this clonotype: One end of the junction fails to match germline, which may point to a read error. The chain has TRBV6-6 and TRBJ2-3; no firm D call. The CDR3 loop spans 15 amino acids. Germline loops: CDR1 MNHNY, CDR2 SVGAGI (reference sequence). CDR3 DNA sequence: TGTGCCAGCAGTTACGAAGGCAGACACACAGATACGCGGTATTTT. Translation: CASSYEGRHTDTRYF.

Comments on this clonotype: A read error may be the cause here, since a much bigger clone is one base away. A read error is likely, as this CDR3 ends without the conserved phenylalanine or tryptophan. The CDR3 is CSAVLAGVNEQYS. The CDR3 DNA reads as TGCAGTGCTGTACTAGCGGGAGTAAACGAGCAGTACTCC. This chain connects TRBV20-1 to TRBJ2-7, with TRBD2 matching over 11 bases. V lost 5 bases and J lost 5; bases outside the gene matches: 5. The germline CDR1 and CDR2 sequences are DFQATT and SNEGSKA (reference sequence). This CDR3 has 13 amino acids.

The rearrangement uses TRBV10-3 and TRBJ2-7, with a weak D call TRBD2 (5 bases). The CDR3 is made up of 13 amino acids. Trimming removed 4 bases from V and 4 bases from J, with 11 bases in between. CDR1 and CDR2 from the germline V gene are ENHRY and SYGVKD. The CDR3 bases are TGTGCCATCAGTGCCGGGAAAGATTACGAGCAGTACGTC. It translates to CAISAGKDYEQYV.

This clonotype was found a few times. The chain joins TRBV4-1 to TRBJ2-1; a weak D match, TRBD2 (5 bases). This CDR3 has 14 amino acids. V was clipped by 1 base and J by 4 bases, with 8 bases between them. Germline assignment: CDR1 MGHRA and CDR2 YSYEKL. The CDR3 DNA is TGCGCCAGCAGCCAAGGTCCGGGATACAATGAGCAGTTCTTC. This codes for CASSQGPGYNEQFF.

Many counts were recorded for this clonotype. The chain joins TRBV20-1 to TRBJ2-7, with 8 bases that match TRBD1. J lost 5 bases, V lost 7 bases, and 10 bases had no gene match. Per the germline V gene, CDR1 is DFQATT and CDR2 is SNEGSKA (reference sequence). The CDR3 runs to 13 residues. The CDR3 sequence is CSGRRGRLNEQYV. CDR3 sequence (DNA): TGCAGTGGACGCAGGGGGCGCTTGAACGAGCAGTACGTC.

The chain carries TRBV19 and TRBJ1-5; D is ambiguous. Trimming removed 7 bases at V and 3 bases at J, with 10 bases between. This CDR3 contains 13 residues. Germline V gene data show CDR1 as LNHDA and CDR2 as SQIVND (reference sequence). The CDR3 coding sequence is TGTGCCAGTACTAGGGATCTCAATCAGCCCCAGCATTTT. Its protein product is CASTRDLNQPQHF.

Comment on this clonotype: The junction shows a germline mismatch at one end, possibly a read error. The chain is built from TRBV5-1 and TRBJ2-1, with no clear D. Looked up from germline, CDR1 is SGHRS and CDR2 is YFSETQ. This CDR3 is built from 14 residues. The CDR3 is CASSPPAAYNERFF. The DNA for the CDR3 is TGCGCCAGCAGCCCACCTGCGGCCTACAATGAGCGGTTCTTC.

This clonotype has a count of ten or more. This chain uses TRBV7-9 with TRBJ1-2; D might be TRBD1 (6 bases). The V end was cut by 4 bases, the J end by 6 bases, with 18 bases between. Germline lookup yields CDR1 SEHNR and CDR2 FQNEAQ (reference sequence). The CDR3 contains 15 residues. The CDR3 sequence is CASSSLFQGMNGYTF. The CDR3 DNA reads as TGTGCCAGCAGCTCCCTTTTCCAGGGGATGAATGGCTACACCTTC.

There are many counts of this clonotype. The V gene is TRBV7-2, the J gene TRBJ2-7; D gene uncertain. V was shortened by 5 bases and J by 2 bases, with 10 bases between the two germline ends. CDR3 length: 13 residues. Looked up from germline, CDR1 is SGHTA and CDR2 is FQGNSA. CDR3 in amino acids: CASSPRYTYEQYF. In nucleotides, the CDR3 is TGTGCCAGCAGCCCCAGATACACCTACGAGCAGTACTTC.

The gene calls are TRBV7-9 and TRBJ1-1, with D possibly being TRBD1 (6 bases). From germline, CDR1 is SEHNR and CDR2 FQNEAQ (reference sequence). The CDR3 spans 14 residues. With 6 bases removed from V and 5 bases from J, the gap between germline ends came to 16 bases. This CDR3 reads CASSQHPGATEAFF. In DNA, the CDR3 is TGTGCCAGCAGTCAACACCCAGGGGCGACTGAAGCTTTCTTT.

This clonotype has ten or more counts. V and J are TRBV4-1 and TRBJ2-3; 10 bases match TRBD2. The CDR3 is made up of 16 amino acids. Germline CDR1 MGHRA, CDR2 YSYEKL. With 4 bases clipped from V and 2 bases from J, the junction kept 6 bases outside the gene matches. This chain's CDR3 is CASSLASGGFTDTQYF. The CDR3 coding sequence is TGCGCCAGCAGCCTCGCTAGCGGGGGTTTCACAGATACGCAGTATTTT.

The chain is built from TRBV27 and TRBJ2-4, with TRBD2 identical over 9 bases. The CDR3 consists of 16 residues. Trimming cost V 4 bases and J 4 bases; bases outside gene matches: 8. Germline V gives CDR1 MNHEY, CDR2 SMNVEV (reference sequence). The CDR3, as DNA: TGTGCCAGCAGTTCCCCCAATCTAGCGGGGAAAAACATTCAGTACTTC. It yields the protein CASSSPNLAGKNIQYF.

CDR3 DNA: TGTGCCAGCCGTAGCGGGGGGGAAACCTACGAGCAGTACGTC. This encodes CASRSGGETYEQYV. The rearrangement uses TRBV6-1 and TRBJ2-7, with 11 bases aligning to TRBD2. V dropped 8 bases and J dropped 2; count of bases not matched to a gene: 5. CDR3 length: 14 residues. CDR1 and CDR2 from the germline V gene are MNHNS and SASEGT.

This clonotype was detected ten times or more. The chain carries TRBV20-1 and TRBJ2-1; 13 nucleotides agree with TRBD2. Looked up from germline, CDR1 is DFQATT and CDR2 is SNEGSKA (reference sequence). The J segment lost 4 bases and the V segment lost 5 bases, leaving 5 bases of the junction unmatched. This CDR3 contains 15 residues. The CDR3 loop is CSAPLLAGGYNEQFF. For the CDR3, the DNA is TGCAGTGCTCCCCTACTAGCGGGAGGGTACAATGAGCAGTTCTTC.

Comment on this clonotype: Just one base apart from a much larger clone, this may be a read error. This rearrangement joins TRBV6-2 or TRBV6-3 to TRBJ1-5; D is perhaps TRBD1 (5 bases). The germline V gene encodes CDR1 MNHEY and CDR2 SVGEGT. The CDR3 loop spans 14 amino acids. The CDR3 nucleotides are TGTGCCAGCAGTGAATCTTGGGGGAATCAGCCCCAGCAATTT. Amino acid sequence: CASSESWGNQPQQF.